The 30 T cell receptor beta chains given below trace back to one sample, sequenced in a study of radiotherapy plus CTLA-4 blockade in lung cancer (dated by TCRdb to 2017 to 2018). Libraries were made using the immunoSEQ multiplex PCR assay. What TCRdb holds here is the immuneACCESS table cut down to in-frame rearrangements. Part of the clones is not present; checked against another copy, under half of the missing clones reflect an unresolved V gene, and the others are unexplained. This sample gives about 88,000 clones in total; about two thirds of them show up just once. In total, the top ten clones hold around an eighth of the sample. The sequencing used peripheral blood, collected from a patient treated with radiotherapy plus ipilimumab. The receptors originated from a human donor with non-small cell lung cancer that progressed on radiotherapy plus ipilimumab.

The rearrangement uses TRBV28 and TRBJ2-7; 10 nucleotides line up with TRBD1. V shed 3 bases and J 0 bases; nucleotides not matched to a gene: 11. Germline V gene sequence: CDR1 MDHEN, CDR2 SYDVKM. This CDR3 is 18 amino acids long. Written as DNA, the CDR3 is TGTGCCAGCAGTTTTAATTTGGGACAGGGGTTCCTCTCCTACGAGCAGTACTTC. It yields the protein CASSFNLGQGFLSYEQYF.

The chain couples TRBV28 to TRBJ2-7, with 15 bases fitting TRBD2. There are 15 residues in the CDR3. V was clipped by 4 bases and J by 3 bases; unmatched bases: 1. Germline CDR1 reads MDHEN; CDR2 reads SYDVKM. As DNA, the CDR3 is TGTGCCAGCAGTTGGGGACTAGCGGGAGGCTACGAGCAGTACTTC. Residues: CASSWGLAGGYEQYF.

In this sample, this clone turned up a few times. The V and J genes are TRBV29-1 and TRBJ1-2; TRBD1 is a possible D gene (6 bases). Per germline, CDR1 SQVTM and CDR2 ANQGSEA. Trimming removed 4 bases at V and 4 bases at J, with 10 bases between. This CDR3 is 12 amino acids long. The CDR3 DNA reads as TGCAGCGTTGTGGGGGCGGGCTATGGCTACACCTTC. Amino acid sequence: CSVVGAGYGYTF.

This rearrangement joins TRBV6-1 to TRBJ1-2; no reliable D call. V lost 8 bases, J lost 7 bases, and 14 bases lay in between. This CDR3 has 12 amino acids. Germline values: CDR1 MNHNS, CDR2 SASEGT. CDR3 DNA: TGTGCCAGCCACTGGACTCCTACTGGCTACACCTTC. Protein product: CASHWTPTGYTF.

The CDR3 protein is CASKDGTASTDTQYF. The DNA for the CDR3 is TGTGCCAGCAAAGACGGGACTGCCAGCACAGATACGCAGTATTTT. J is TRBJ2-3 and V is TRBV14; maybe TRBD2 (6 bases). The germline gives CDR1 SGHDN, CDR2 FVKESK. There are 15 residues in the CDR3. Trimming pared 7 bases from V and 0 bases from J, leaving 14 bases between. Based on the CDR3 plus reference TRBV14 and TRBJ2-3, the full variable domain is EAGVTQFPSHSVIEKGQTVTLRCDPISGHDNLYWYRRVMGKEIKFLLHFVKESKQDESGMPNNRFLAERTGGTYSTLKVQPAELEDSGVYFCASKDGTASTDTQYFGPGTRLTVL.

In DNA form, the CDR3 reads TGTGCCATCAGAGGCGGGAGGGAGATAGGGGCAGATACGCAGTATTTT. It specifies CAIRGGREIGADTQYF. The chain couples TRBV10-3 to TRBJ2-3; 9 bases map to TRBD2. The germline V gene has CDR1 ENHRY and CDR2 SYGVKD. CDR3 length equals 16 residues. V gave up 6 bases and J gave up 4 bases; unmatched junction bases: 11.

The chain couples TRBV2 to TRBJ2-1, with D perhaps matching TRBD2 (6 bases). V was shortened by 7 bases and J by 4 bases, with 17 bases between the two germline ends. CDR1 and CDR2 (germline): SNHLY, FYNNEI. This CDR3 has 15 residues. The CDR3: CASKESGLSYNEQFF. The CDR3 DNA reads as TGTGCCAGCAAAGAAAGCGGGTTATCGTACAATGAGCAGTTCTTC.

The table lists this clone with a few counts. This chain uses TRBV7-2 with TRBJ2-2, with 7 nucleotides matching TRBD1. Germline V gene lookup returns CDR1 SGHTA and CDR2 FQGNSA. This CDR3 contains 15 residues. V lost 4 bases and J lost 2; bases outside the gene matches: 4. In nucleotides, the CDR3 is TGTGCCAGCAGCTCCAGGACAGGAAACACCGGGGAGCTGTTTTTT. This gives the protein CASSSRTGNTGELFF.

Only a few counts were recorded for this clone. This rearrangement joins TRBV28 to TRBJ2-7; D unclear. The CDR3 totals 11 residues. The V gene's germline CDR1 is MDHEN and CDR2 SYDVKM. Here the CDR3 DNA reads TGTGTCGCAGAAGGTCTGTTCGAGCAGTACTTC. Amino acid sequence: CVAEGLFEQYF.

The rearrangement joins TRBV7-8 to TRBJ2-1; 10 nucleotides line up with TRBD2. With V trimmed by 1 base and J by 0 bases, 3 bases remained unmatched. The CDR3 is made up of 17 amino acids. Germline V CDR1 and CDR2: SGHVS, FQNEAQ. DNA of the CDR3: TGTGCCAGCAGCTTAGATACTAGCGGGGACTCCTACAATGAGCAGTTCTTC. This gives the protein CASSLDTSGDSYNEQFF.

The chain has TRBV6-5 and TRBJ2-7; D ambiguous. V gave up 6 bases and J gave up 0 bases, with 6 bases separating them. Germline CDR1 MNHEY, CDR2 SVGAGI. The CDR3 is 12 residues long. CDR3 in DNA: TGTGCCAGCAGCCCCAACTCCTACGAGCAGTACTTC. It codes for CASSPNSYEQYF.

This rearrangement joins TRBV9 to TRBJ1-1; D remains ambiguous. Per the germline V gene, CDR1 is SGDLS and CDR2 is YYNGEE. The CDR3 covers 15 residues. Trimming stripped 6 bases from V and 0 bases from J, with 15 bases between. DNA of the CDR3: TGTGCCAGCACCCCACAGCAAGGAGTGAACACTGAAGCTTTCTTT. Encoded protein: CASTPQQGVNTEAFF.

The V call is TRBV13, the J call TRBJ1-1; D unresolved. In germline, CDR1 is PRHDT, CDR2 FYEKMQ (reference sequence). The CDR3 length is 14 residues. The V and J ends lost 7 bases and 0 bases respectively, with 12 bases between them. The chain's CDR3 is CASTPNYMNTEAFF. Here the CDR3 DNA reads TGTGCCAGCACCCCGAATTATATGAACACTGAAGCTTTCTTT.

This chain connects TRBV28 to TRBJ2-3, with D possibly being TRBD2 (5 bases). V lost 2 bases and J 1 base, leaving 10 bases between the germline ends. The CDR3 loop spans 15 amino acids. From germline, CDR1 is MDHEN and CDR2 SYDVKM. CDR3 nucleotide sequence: TGTGCCAGCAGTTTAACATGGAGGCGCACAGATACGCAGTATTTT. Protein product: CASSLTWRRTDTQYF.

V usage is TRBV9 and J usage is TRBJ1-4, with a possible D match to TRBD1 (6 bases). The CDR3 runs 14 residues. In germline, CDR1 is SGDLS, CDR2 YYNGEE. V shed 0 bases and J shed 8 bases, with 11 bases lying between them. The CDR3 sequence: CASSVAGTGEKLFF. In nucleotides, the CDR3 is TGTGCCAGCAGCGTAGCCGGCACAGGGGAAAAACTGTTTTTT.

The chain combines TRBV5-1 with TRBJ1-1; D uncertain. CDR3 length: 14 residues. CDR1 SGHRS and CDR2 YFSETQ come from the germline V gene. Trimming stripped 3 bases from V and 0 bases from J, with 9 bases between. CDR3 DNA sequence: TGCGCCAGCAGCTCCCTAGGGATGAACACTGAAGCTTTCTTT. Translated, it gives CASSSLGMNTEAFF. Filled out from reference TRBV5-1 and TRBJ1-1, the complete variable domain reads KAGVTQTPRYLIKTRGQQVTLSCSPISGHRSVSWYQQTPGQGLQFLFEYFSETQRNKGNFPGRFSGRQFSNSRSEMNVSTLELGDSALYLCASSSLGMNTEAFFGQGTRLTVV.

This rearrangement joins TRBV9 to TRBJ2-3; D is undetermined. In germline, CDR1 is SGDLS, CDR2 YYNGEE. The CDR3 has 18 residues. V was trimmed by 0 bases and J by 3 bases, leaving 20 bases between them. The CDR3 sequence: CASSVEISGPLVTDTQYF. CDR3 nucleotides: TGTGCCAGCAGCGTAGAGATTTCCGGGCCCCTAGTGACAGATACGCAGTATTTT.

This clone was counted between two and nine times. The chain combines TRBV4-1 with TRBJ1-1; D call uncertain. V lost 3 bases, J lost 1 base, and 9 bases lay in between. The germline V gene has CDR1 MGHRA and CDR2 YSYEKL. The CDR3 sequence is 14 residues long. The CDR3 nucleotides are TGCGCCAGCAGCCACGACAACTCGAACACTGAAGCTTTCTTT. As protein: CASSHDNSNTEAFF.

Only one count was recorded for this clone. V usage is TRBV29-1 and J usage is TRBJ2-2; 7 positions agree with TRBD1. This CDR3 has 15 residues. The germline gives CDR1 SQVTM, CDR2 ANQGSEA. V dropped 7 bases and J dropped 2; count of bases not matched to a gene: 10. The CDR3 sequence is CSAHGTVGNTGELFF. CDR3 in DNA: TGCAGCGCTCACGGGACAGTTGGAAACACCGGGGAGCTGTTTTTT.

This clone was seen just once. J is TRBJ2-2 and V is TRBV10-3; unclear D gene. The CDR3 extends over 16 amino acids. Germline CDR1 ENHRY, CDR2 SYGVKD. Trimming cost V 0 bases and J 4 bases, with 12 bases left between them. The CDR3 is CAISESERKATGELFF. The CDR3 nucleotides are TGTGCCATCAGTGAGTCCGAGAGGAAAGCCACCGGGGAGCTGTTTTTT.

The CDR3 sequence is CASSPGYNEQFF. The CDR3 DNA reads TGTGCCAGCAGCCCAGGGTACAATGAGCAGTTCTTC. This chain uses TRBV11-2 with TRBJ2-1; a possible D gene is TRBD1 (5 bases). Germline V gene sequence: CDR1 SGHAT, CDR2 FQNNGV. Trimming stripped 5 bases from V and 4 bases from J, with 6 bases between. The CDR3 runs to 12 residues.

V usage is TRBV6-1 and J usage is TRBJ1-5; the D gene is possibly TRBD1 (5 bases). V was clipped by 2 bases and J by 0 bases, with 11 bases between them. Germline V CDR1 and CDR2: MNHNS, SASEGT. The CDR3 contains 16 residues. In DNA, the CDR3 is TGTGCCAGCAGTGAATTGGACACTTATAGCAATCAGCCCCAGCATTTT. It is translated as CASSELDTYSNQPQHF.

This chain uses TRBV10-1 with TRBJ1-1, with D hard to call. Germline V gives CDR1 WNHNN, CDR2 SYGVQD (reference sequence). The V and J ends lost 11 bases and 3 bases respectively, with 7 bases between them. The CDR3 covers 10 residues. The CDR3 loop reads CALDDTEAFF. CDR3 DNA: TGCGCCCTCGATGACACTGAAGCTTTCTTT.

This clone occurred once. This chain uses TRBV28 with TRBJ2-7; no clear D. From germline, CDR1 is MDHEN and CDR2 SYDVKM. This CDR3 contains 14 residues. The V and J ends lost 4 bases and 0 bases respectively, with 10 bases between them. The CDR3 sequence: CASSSPVGSYEQYF. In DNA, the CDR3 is TGTGCCAGCAGTTCCCCGGTGGGCTCCTACGAGCAGTACTTC.

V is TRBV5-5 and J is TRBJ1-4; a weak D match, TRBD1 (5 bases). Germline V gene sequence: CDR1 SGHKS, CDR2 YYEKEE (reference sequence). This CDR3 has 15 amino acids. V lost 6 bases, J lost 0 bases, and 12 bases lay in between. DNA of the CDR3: TGTGCCAGCAAGGCGGGGGATGCAACTAATGAAAAACTGTTTTTT. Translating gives CASKAGDATNEKLFF. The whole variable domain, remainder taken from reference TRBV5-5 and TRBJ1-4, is DAGVTQSPTHLIKTRGQQVTLRCSPISGHKSVSWYQQVLGQGPQFIFQYYEKEERGRGNFPDRFSARQFPNYSSELNVNALLLGDSALYLCASKAGDATNEKLFFGSGTQLSVL.

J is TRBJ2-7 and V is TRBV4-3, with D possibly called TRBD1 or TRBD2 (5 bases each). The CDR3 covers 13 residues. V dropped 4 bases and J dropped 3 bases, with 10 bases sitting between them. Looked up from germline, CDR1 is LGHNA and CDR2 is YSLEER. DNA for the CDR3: TGCGCCAGCAGCCGGGACCGCCGCTACGAGCAGTACTTC. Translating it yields CASSRDRRYEQYF.

This chain's CDR3 is CASSEEAGQSYNEQFF. Here the CDR3 DNA reads TGTGCCAGCAGTGAGGAGGCAGGCCAATCTTACAATGAGCAGTTCTTC. The J gene is TRBJ2-1, the V gene TRBV6-4, with D tentatively TRBD2 (5 bases). Looked up from germline, CDR1 is MRHNA and CDR2 is SNTAGT. The CDR3 sequence is 16 residues long. V lost 3 bases to trimming and J lost 4 bases, with 16 bases between them.

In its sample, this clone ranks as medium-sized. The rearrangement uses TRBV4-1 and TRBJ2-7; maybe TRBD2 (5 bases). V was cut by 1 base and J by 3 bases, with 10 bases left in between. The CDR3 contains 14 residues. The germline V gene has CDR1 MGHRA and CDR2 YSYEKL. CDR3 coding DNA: TGCGCCAGCAGCCAAGGAGGAGGCAGCTACGAGCAGTACTTC. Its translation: CASSQGGGSYEQYF.

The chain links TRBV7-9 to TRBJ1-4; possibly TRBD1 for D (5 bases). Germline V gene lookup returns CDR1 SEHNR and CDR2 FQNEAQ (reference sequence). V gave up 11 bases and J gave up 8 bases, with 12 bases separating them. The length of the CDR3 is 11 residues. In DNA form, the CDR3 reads TGTGCCGCGCTACGGGGGGAAAAACTGTTTTTT. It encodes CAALRGEKLFF.

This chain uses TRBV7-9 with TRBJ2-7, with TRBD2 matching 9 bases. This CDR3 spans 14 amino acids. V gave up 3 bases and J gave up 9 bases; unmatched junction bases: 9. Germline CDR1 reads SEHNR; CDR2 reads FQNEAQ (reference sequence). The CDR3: CASSFGAGGQGQYF. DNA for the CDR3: TGTGCCAGCAGCTTTGGCGCGGGAGGGCAAGGGCAGTACTTC.